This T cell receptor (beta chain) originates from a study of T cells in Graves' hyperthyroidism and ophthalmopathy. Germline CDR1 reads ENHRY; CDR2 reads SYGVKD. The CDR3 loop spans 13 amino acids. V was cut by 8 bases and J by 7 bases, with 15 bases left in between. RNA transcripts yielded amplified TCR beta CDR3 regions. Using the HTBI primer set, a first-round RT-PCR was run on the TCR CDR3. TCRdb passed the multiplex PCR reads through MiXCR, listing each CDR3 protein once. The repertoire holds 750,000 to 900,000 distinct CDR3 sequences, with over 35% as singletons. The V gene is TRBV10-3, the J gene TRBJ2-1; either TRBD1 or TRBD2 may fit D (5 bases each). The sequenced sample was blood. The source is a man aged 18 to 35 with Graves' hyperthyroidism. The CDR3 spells CAIAFRGENEQFF. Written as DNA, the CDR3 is TGTGCCATCGCTTTTCGGGGCGAGAATGAGCAGTTCTTC.